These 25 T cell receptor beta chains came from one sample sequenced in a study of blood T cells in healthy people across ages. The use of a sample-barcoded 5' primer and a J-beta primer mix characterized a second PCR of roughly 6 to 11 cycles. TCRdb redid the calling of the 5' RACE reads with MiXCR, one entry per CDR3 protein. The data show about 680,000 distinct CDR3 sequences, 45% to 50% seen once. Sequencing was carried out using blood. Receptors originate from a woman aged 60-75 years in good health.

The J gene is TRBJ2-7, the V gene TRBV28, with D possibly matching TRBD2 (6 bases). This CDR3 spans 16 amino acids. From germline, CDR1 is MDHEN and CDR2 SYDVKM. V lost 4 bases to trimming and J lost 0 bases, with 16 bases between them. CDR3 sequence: CASSSRLVKSSYEQYF. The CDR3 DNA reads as TGTGCCAGCAGTTCCCGACTAGTCAAGAGCTCCTACGAGCAGTACTTC. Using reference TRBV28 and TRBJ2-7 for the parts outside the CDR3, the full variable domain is DVKVTQSSRYLVKRTGEKVFLECVQDMDHENMFWYRQDPGLGLRLIYFSYDVKMKEKGDIPEGYSVSREKKERFSLILESASTNQTSMYLCASSSRLVKSSYEQYFGPGTRLTVT.

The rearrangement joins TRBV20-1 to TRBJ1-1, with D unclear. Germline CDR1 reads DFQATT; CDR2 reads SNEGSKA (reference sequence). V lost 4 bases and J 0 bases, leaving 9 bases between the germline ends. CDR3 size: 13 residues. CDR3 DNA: TGCAGTGCTACTGAACAGCTGAACACTGAAGCTTTCTTT. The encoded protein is CSATEQLNTEAFF.

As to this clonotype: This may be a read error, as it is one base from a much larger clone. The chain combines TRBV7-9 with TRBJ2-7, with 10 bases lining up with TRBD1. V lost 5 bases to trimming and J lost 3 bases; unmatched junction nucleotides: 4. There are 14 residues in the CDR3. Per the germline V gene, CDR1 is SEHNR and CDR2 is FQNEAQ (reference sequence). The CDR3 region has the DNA TGTGCCAGCAGCCAGACAGGGGGCTACTACGAGCAGTACTTC. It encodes CASSQTGGYYEQYF.

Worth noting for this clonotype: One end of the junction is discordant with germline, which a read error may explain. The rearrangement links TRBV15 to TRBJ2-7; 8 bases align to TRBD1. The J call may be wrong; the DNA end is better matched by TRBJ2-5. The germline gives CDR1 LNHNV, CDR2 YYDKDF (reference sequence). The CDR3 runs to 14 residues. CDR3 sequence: CATSGQGFQGTQYF. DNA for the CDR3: TGTGCCACCAGCGGACAGGGATTCCAAGGGACCCAGTACTTC.

CDR3 nucleotide sequence: TGTGCCTGGAGAGATCGGGGAAAACTGTTTTTT. Its protein product is CAWRDRGKLFF. The chain uses TRBV30 and TRBJ1-4, with D uncertain. The length of the CDR3 is 11 residues. V was pared by 3 bases and J by 10 bases, with 9 bases between. From germline, CDR1 is GTSNPN and CDR2 SVGIG (reference sequence).

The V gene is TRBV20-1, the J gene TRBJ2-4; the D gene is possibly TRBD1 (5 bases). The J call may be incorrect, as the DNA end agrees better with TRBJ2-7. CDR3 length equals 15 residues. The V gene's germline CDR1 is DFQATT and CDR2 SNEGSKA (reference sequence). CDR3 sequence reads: CSARDVGKRGYEQYF. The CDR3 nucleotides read TGCAGTGCTAGAGATGTGGGTAAAAGGGGATACGAGCAGTACTTC.

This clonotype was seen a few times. The chain's CDR3 is CASSQHGTALGSAFF. Here the CDR3 DNA reads TGTGCCAGCAGCCAACACGGGACTGCCCTTGGTAGCGCTTTCTTT. The rearrangement uses TRBV12-3 or TRBV12-4 and TRBJ1-1, with D tentatively TRBD1 (5 bases). Trimming removed 6 bases from V and 11 bases from J, with 25 bases in between. The CDR3 sequence is 15 residues long.

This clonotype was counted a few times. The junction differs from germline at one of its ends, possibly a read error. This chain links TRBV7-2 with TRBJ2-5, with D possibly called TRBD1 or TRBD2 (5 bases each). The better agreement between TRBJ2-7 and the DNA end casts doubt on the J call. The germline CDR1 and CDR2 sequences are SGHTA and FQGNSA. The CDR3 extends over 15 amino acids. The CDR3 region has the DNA TGTCCCAGCAGCTTAGGGGAGAAGGAGACCTACGAGCAGTACTTC. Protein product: CPSSLGEKETYEQYF.

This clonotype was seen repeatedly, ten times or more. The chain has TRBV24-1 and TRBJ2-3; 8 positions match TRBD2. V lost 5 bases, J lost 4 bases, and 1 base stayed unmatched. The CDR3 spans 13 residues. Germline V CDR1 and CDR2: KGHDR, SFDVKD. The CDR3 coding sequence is TGTGCCACCAGTGGGCGGGAGGCAGATACGCAGTATTTT. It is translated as CATSGREADTQYF.

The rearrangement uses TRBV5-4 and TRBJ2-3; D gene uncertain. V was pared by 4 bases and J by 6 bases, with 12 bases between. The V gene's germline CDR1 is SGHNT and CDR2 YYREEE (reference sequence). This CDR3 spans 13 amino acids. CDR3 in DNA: TGTGCCAGCAGCCGTGGTAGTGTTGATACGCAGTATTTT. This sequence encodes CASSRGSVDTQYF.

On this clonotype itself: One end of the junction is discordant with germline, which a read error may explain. The CDR3, as DNA: TGTGCCAGCAGCTCCTCGGACAGGGGCCCCTACAAGCAGTACTTC. Residues: CASSSSDRGPYKQYF. This chain links TRBV7-9 with TRBJ2-7, with TRBD1 identical over 9 bases. CDR1 and CDR2 (germline): SEHNR, FQNEAQ (reference sequence). This CDR3 comprises 15 residues.

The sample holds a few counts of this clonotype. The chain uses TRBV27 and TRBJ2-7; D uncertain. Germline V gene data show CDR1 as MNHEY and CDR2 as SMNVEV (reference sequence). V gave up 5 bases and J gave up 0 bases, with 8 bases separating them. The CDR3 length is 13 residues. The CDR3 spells CASSAKSSYEQYF. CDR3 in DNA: TGTGCCAGCAGTGCGAAAAGCTCCTACGAGCAGTACTTC.

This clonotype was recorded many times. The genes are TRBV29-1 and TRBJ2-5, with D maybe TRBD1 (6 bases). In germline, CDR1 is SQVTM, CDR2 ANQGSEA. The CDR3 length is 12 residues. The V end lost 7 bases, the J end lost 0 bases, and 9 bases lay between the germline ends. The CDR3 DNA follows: TGCAGCGCCTACAGGGACCAAGAGACCCAGTACTTC. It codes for CSAYRDQETQYF.

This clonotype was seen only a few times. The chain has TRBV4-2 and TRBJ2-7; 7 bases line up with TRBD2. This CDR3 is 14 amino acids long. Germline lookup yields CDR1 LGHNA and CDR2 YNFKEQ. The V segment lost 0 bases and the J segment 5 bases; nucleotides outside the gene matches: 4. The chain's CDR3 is CASSQDRREDEQYF. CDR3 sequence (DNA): TGTGCCAGCAGCCAAGATCGCCGGGAGGACGAGCAGTACTTC.

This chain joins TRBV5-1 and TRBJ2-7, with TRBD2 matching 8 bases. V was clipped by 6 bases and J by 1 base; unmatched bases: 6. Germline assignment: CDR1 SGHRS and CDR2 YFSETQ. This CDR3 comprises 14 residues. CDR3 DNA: TGCGCCAGCAATTTTACTAGCGGATCCTACGAGCAGTACTTC. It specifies CASNFTSGSYEQYF. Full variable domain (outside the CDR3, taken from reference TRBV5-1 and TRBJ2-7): KAGVTQTPRYLIKTRGQQVTLSCSPISGHRSVSWYQQTPGQGLQFLFEYFSETQRNKGNFPGRFSGRQFSNSRSEMNVSTLELGDSALYLCASNFTSGSYEQYFGPGTRLTVT.

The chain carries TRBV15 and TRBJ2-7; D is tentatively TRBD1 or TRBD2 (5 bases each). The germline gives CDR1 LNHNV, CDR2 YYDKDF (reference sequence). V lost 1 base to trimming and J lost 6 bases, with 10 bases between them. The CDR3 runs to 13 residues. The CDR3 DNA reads TGTGCCACCAGCAGAGTGGGGGAAGGCGAGCAGTACTTC. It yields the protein CATSRVGEGEQYF.

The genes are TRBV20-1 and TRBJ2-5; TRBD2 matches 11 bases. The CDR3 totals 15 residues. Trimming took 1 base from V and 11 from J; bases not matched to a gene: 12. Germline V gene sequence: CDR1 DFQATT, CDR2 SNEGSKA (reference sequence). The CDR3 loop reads CSARGSGRGVYEQYF. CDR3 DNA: TGCAGTGCTAGAGGTAGCGGGAGGGGAGTATATGAGCAGTACTTC.

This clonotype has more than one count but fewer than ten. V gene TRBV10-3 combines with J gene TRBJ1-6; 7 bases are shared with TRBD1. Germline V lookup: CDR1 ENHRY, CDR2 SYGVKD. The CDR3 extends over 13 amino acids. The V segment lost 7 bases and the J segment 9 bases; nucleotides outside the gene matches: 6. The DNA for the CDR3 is TGTGCCATCACTGAACAGGGGACTTCACCCCTCCACTTT. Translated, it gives CAITEQGTSPLHF.

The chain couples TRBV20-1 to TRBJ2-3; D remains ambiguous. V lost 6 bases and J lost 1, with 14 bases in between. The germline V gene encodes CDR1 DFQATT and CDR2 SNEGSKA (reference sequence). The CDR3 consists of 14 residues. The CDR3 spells CSAPWPTRTDTQYF. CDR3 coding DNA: TGCAGTGCCCCTTGGCCCACCCGCACAGATACGCAGTATTTT.

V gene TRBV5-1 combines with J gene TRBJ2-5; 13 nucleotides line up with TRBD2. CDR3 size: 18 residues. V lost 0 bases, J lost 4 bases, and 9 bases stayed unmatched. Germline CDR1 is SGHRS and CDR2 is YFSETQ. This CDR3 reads CASSLGGLAGVRRETQYF. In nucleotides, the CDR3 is TGCGCCAGCAGCTTGGGAGGACTAGCGGGAGTCCGCCGAGAGACCCAGTACTTC. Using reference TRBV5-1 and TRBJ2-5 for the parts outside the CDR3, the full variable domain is KAGVTQTPRYLIKTRGQQVTLSCSPISGHRSVSWYQQTPGQGLQFLFEYFSETQRNKGNFPGRFSGRQFSNSRSEMNVSTLELGDSALYLCASSLGGLAGVRRETQYFGPGTRLLVL.

CDR3 sequence: CASSEIDYSEAFF. The CDR3 coding sequence is TGTGCCAGCAGTGAAATCGACTACTCTGAAGCTTTCTTT. V and J are TRBV25-1 and TRBJ1-1; D remains unclear. In germline, CDR1 is MGHDK, CDR2 SYGVNS. V was cut by 2 bases and J by 6 bases, with 10 bases left in between. The CDR3 loop spans 13 amino acids.

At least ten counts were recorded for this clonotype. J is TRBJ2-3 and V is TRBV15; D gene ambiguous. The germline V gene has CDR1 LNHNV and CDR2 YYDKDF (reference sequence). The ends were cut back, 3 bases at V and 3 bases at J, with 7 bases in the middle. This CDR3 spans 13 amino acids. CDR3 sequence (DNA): TGTGCCACCAGCAGGGACCGAACAGATACGCAGTATTTT. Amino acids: CATSRDRTDTQYF.

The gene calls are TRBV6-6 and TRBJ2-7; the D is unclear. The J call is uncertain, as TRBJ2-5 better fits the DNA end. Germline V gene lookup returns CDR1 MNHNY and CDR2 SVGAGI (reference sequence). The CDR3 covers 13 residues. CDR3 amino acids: CASSCRQMETQYF. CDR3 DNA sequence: TGTGCCAGCAGTTGTCGGCAGATGGAGACCCAGTACTTC.

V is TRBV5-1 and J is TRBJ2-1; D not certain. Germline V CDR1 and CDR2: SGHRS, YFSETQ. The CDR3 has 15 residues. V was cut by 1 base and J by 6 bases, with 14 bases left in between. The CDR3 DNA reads TGCGCCAGCAGCTTGCTAAAGGGCCTTATCAATGAGCAGTTCTTC. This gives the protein CASSLLKGLINEQFF. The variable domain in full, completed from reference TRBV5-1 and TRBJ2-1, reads KAGVTQTPRYLIKTRGQQVTLSCSPISGHRSVSWYQQTPGQGLQFLFEYFSETQRNKGNFPGRFSGRQFSNSRSEMNVSTLELGDSALYLCASSLLKGLINEQFFGPGTRLTVL.

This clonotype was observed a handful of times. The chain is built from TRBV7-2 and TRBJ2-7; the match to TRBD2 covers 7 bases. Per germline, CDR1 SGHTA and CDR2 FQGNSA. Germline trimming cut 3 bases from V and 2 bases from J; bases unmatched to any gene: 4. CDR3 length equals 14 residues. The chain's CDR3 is CASSFQRDAYEQYF. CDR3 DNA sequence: TGTGCCAGCAGCTTCCAGCGGGACGCCTACGAGCAGTACTTC.